The rows below give T cell receptor beta chains drawn from one sample of a study of shared clonotypes between healthy human individuals. Measured with immunoSEQ multiplex PCR; TCRdb has only the in-frame clones, and not every one. This table has a few million clones, 90% to 97% appearing once. Sample: naive CD4+ T cells sorted from blood. The receptors were sampled from a man aged 18 to 35 in good health. Each CDR3 is given with its conserved first and last residue. Fields, in order: clone size, V gene, J gene, D gene, CDR3 protein, CDR3 DNA. A D gene is named only where the DNA matches it firmly. Size values are once, few and many counts, or a class for expanded clones, and some rows have none.

-	TRBV30	TRBJ1-2	-	CAGFRTFYGYTF	TGTGCCGGTTTCCGAACATTCTATGGCTACACCTTC
-	TRBV6-1	TRBJ1-3	-	CASSVGRGSGNTIYF	TGTGCCAGCAGTGTGGGGAGGGGCTCTGGAAACACCATATATTTT
-	TRBV9	TRBJ2-3	-	CASSVGVSGNIDTQYF	TGTGCCAGCAGCGTAGGTGTTAGCGGAAACATAGATACGCAGTATTTT
-	TRBV29-1	TRBJ2-7	TRBD2	CSVGDYLLYEQYF	TGCAGCGTGGGGGACTACCTTCTCTACGAGCAGTACTTC
-	TRBV28	TRBJ2-3	-	CASRAQDTQYF	TGTGCCAGCAGGGCTCAGGATACGCAGTATTTT
-	TRBV6-5	TRBJ1-2	-	CASSYSSPEKGYGYTF	TGTGCCAGCAGTTACTCGAGTCCAGAAAAGGGCTATGGCTACACCTTC
-	TRBV4-3	TRBJ2-1	-	CASSQDRMSNEQFF	TGCGCCAGCAGCCAAGATAGGATGTCCAATGAGCAGTTCTTC
-	TRBV5-1	TRBJ1-1	-	CASSLVGSDTEAFF	TGCGCCAGCAGCTTGGTCGGGTCGGACACTGAAGCTTTCTTT
-	TRBV5-6	TRBJ1-4	TRBD1	CASSSYRDRDEKLFF	TGTGCCAGCAGCTCGTACCGGGACAGGGATGAAAAACTGTTTTTT
-	TRBV29-1	TRBJ2-5	-	CSVDVLETQYF	TGCAGCGTTGACGTCCTAGAGACCCAGTACTTC
-	TRBV2	TRBJ1-1	-	CASRQGKTEAFF	TGTGCCAGCAGACAGGGCAAGACTGAAGCTTTCTTT
once	TRBV18	TRBJ2-2	TRBD2	CASSPPGSGSYTGELFF	TGTGCCAGCTCACCGCCAGGCAGCGGGAGCTACACCGGGGAGCTGTTTTTT
-	TRBV19	TRBJ2-6	TRBD1	CASSTGTGGYSGANVLTF	TGTGCCAGTAGTACCGGGACAGGGGGCTACTCTGGGGCCAACGTCCTGACTTTC
-	TRBV10-3	TRBJ1-1	TRBD1	CAISESTLRGLEAFF	TGTGCCATCAGTGAGTCGACTCTTAGGGGGCTTGAAGCTTTCTTT
-	TRBV2	TRBJ2-5	-	CASSVTPAASGETQYF	TGTGCCAGCAGTGTGACACCCGCCGCATCTGGGGAGACCCAGTACTTC
-	TRBV13	TRBJ2-3	-	CASSLTTPKKAAQYF	TGTGCCAGCAGCCTGACTACCCCTAAAAAAGCCGCGCAGTATTTT
-	TRBV30	TRBJ1-6	-	CAWSRADNSPLHF	TGTGCCTGGAGTAGGGCCGATAATTCACCCCTCCACTTT
-	TRBV30	TRBJ1-4	-	CAFSSGGIEKLFF	TGTGCCTTCTCGTCCGGGGGCATTGAAAAACTGTTTTTT
-	TRBV11-2	TRBJ2-1	TRBD2	CASSFTSASEQFF	TGTGCCAGCAGCTTTACTAGCGCCAGTGAGCAGTTCTTC
-	TRBV10-1	TRBJ2-5	TRBD1	CASSLEGDRGNF	TGCGCCAGCAGCCTCGAGGGGGACAGGGGCAACTTC
-	TRBV30	TRBJ2-7	TRBD2	CAWSVGGAGQYF	TGTGCCTGGAGTGTGGGAGGGGCGGGGCAGTACTTC
once	TRBV27	TRBJ1-1	-	CASSPSGGNTEAFF	TGTGCCAGCAGTCCCTCGGGGGGGAACACTGAAGCTTTCTTT
-	TRBV10-3	TRBJ2-7	-	CAISERASSNYEQYF	TGTGCCATCAGTGAGAGGGCTAGCTCTAACTACGAGCAGTACTTC
-	TRBV5-4	TRBJ2-3	-	CASSLGRTDTQYF	TGTGCCAGCAGCTTGGGTAGAACAGATACGCAGTATTTT
-	TRBV18	TRBJ1-3	-	CASSPSGPNTIYF	TGTGCCAGCTCACCGTCTGGTCCGAACACCATATATTTT
-	TRBV30	TRBJ1-4	-	CAWSVPGEKLFF	TGTGCCTGGAGTGTACCAGGGGAAAAACTGTTTTTT
-	TRBV11-3	TRBJ2-3	TRBD1	CASSLGVTGDTDTQYF	TGTGCCAGCAGCTTAGGTGTGACAGGGGACACAGATACGCAGTATTTT